What follows are 27 T cell receptor beta chains derived from one specimen sequenced in a study of cytotoxic CD8 clonotypes in ibrutinib-treated CLL. Profiled with immunoSEQ multiplex PCR; TCRdb holds only in-frame clones, not every one. The sample has roughly 150,000 clones, roughly 80% seen once. This specimen consisted of PBMCs, obtained after 24 months of ibrutinib treatment. These receptors came from a human donor with chronic lymphocytic leukemia.

This clone was detected only a few times. The chain couples TRBV7-2 to TRBJ1-1; D gene uncertain. This CDR3 spans 15 amino acids. Germline V lookup: CDR1 SGHTA, CDR2 FQGNSA. Trimming shortened V by 4 bases and J by 1 base, and 13 bases separated the two germline ends. The CDR3 region has the DNA TGTGCCAGCAGCTCCCGGACCGTTCGGAACACTGAAGCTTTCTTT. Translated, it gives CASSSRTVRNTEAFF.

V and J are TRBV7-2 and TRBJ2-1; 15 nucleotides agree with TRBD2. The germline CDR1 and CDR2 sequences are SGHTA and FQGNSA. This CDR3 has 18 amino acids. V was pared by 7 bases and J by 2 bases, with 9 bases of the junction left unmatched. The DNA for the CDR3 is TGTGCCAGCACCGAACAGGGACTAGCGGGAGGAGCCTACAATGAGCAGTTCTTC. Its translation: CASTEQGLAGGAYNEQFF.

The J gene is TRBJ2-3, the V gene TRBV7-3; D may correspond to TRBD1 or TRBD2 (5 bases each). Trimming pared 8 bases from V and 1 base from J, leaving 16 bases between. CDR3 length: 15 amino acids. Germline values: CDR1 SGHTA, CDR2 FQGTGA. The CDR3 region has the DNA TGTGCCAGCCGGCTAAGGGGAGAGGGCACAGATACGCAGTATTTT. Translating it yields CASRLRGEGTDTQYF.

This chain uses TRBV7-8 with TRBJ1-5, with D hard to call. V lost 0 bases and J lost 3, with 15 bases in between. Germline CDR1 reads SGHVS; CDR2 reads FQNEAQ. The CDR3 is 17 residues long. The CDR3 sequence is CASSLASMGANNQPQHF. CDR3 nucleotide sequence: TGTGCCAGCAGCTTAGCGTCGATGGGCGCGAACAATCAGCCCCAGCATTTT.

The gene calls are TRBV11-2 and TRBJ1-3, with a tentative D call TRBD1 (6 bases). Trimming removed 4 bases from V and 0 bases from J, with 19 bases in between. Germline-derived CDR1 and CDR2 are SGHAT and FQNNGV. This CDR3 spans 18 amino acids. This chain's CDR3 is CASSSPSGTFSSGNTIYF. The CDR3 DNA is TGTGCCAGCAGCTCACCGTCCGGGACATTCAGCTCTGGAAACACCATATATTTT.

The rearrangement joins TRBV30 to TRBJ2-3; D gene unclear. This CDR3 is built from 11 residues. CDR1 and CDR2 (germline): GTSNPN, SVGIG (reference sequence). V dropped 2 bases and J dropped 5 bases, with 5 bases sitting between them. CDR3 sequence reads: CAWSILDTQYF. In DNA form, the CDR3 reads TGTGCCTGGAGTATCCTAGATACGCAGTATTTT.

This clone was counted a single time. The rearrangement joins TRBV5-1 to TRBJ2-2; TRBD2 matches 7 bases. Germline values: CDR1 SGHRS, CDR2 YFSETQ. The CDR3 totals 16 residues. The V gene end was trimmed by 0 bases and the J gene end by 7 bases; junction bases not matched to a gene: 9. CDR3 DNA sequence: TGCGCCAGCAGCTTGGCCGAGGCTAGCGGCGGCGGGGAGCTGTTTTTT. This translates into CASSLAEASGGGELFF.

This chain connects TRBV30 to TRBJ2-7; no definite D call. The CDR3 runs to 13 residues. Trimming pared 0 bases from V and 4 bases from J, leaving 10 bases between. Germline loops: CDR1 GTSNPN, CDR2 SVGIG (reference sequence). The DNA of the CDR3 is TGTGCCTGGAGTGTTTGGTTTGTTTACGAGCAGTACTTC. Amino acid sequence: CAWSVWFVYEQYF.

The V call is TRBV30, the J call TRBJ1-5; 8 bases line up with TRBD1. There are 14 residues in the CDR3. V shed 3 bases, J shed 6 bases, and the junction held 7 bases outside the gene matches. The germline V gene has CDR1 GTSNPN and CDR2 SVGIG (reference sequence). This CDR3 is CAWSVGQGGQPQHF. The CDR3 bases are TGTGCCTGGAGCGTAGGACAGGGCGGTCAGCCCCAGCATTTT.

The V and J genes are TRBV6-5 and TRBJ1-3; D is ambiguous. Trimming removed 6 bases at V and 0 bases at J, with 6 bases between. Germline V gene sequence: CDR1 MNHEY, CDR2 SVGAGI. This CDR3 is 13 amino acids long. The CDR3 DNA follows: TGTGCCAGCAGGAAGAACTCTGGAAACACCATATATTTT. Its translation: CASRKNSGNTIYF.

This chain uses TRBV2 with TRBJ1-5, with a possible D match to TRBD1 (5 bases). The CDR3 has 14 amino acids. From germline, CDR1 is SNHLY and CDR2 FYNNEI. Deletions cut 6 bases from V and 9 bases from J, with 18 bases between. In DNA, the CDR3 is TGTGCCAGCAGGGGGGGGACTGACGTAACGCCCCAGCATTTT. It is translated as CASRGGTDVTPQHF.

V usage is TRBV19 and J usage is TRBJ2-1, with 7 bases fitting TRBD1. The CDR3 contains 17 residues. The germline V gene has CDR1 LNHDA and CDR2 SQIVND (reference sequence). V gave up 4 bases and J gave up 0 bases; unmatched junction bases: 9. The CDR3 DNA follows: TGTGCCAGTAGTACACCCCTAGAGGGGGCCTCCTACAATGAGCAGTTCTTC. It yields the protein CASSTPLEGASYNEQFF.

The rearrangement uses TRBV19 and TRBJ2-3; 8 bases line up with TRBD1. The J segment lost 0 bases and the V segment lost 5 bases, leaving 1 base of the junction unmatched. The CDR3 is 14 residues long. Germline CDR1 and CDR2: LNHDA and SQIVND (reference sequence). CDR3 sequence (DNA): TGTGCCAGTAGTCAGGGGGCTAGCACAGATACGCAGTATTTT. This sequence encodes CASSQGASTDTQYF.

J is TRBJ2-7 and V is TRBV2; D is unresolved. V was shortened by 6 bases and J by 3 bases, with 6 bases between the two germline ends. This CDR3 has 11 residues. Germline V gives CDR1 SNHLY, CDR2 FYNNEI. The CDR3 region is CASSPIYEQYF. The CDR3 region has the DNA TGTGCCAGCAGCCCGATCTACGAGCAGTACTTC.

The rearrangement links TRBV5-1 to TRBJ2-2, with D hard to call. Trimming left V 1 base short and J 0 bases short, with 7 bases between. Per the germline V gene, CDR1 is SGHRS and CDR2 is YFSETQ. The CDR3 spans 15 residues. DNA for the CDR3: TGCGCCAGCAGCTTGAAGGATTCGAACACCGGGGAGCTGTTTTTT. Its translation is CASSLKDSNTGELFF.

This chain joins TRBV27 and TRBJ1-3; weak D call: TRBD1 (5 bases). This CDR3 contains 14 residues. V dropped 2 bases and J dropped 8 bases, with 13 bases sitting between them. Per germline, CDR1 MNHEY and CDR2 SMNVEV (reference sequence). CDR3 protein: CASSLRGARDTIYF. CDR3 nucleotide sequence: TGTGCCAGCAGTTTAAGAGGGGCACGGGACACCATATATTTT.

The rearrangement uses TRBV28 and TRBJ1-5; no clear D gene. Germline loops: CDR1 MDHEN, CDR2 SYDVKM. This CDR3 comprises 16 residues. The V end lost 6 bases, the J end lost 4 bases, and 19 bases lay between the germline ends. CDR3 in amino acids: CASSPPPGEGNQPQHF. DNA for the CDR3: TGTGCCAGCAGCCCCCCACCCGGGGAAGGGAATCAGCCCCAGCATTTT. The whole variable domain, remainder taken from reference TRBV28 and TRBJ1-5, is DVKVTQSSRYLVKRTGEKVFLECVQDMDHENMFWYRQDPGLGLRLIYFSYDVKMKEKGDIPEGYSVSREKKERFSLILESASTNQTSMYLCASSPPPGEGNQPQHFGDGTRLSIL.

The chain recombines TRBV14 with TRBJ1-2; D is ambiguous. CDR3 length: 13 amino acids. V was pared by 0 bases and J by 8 bases, with 10 bases between. Germline-derived CDR1 and CDR2 are SGHDN and FVKESK. The DNA of the CDR3 is TGTGCCAGCAGCCAAGATCTGGGATGGGGCTACACCTTC. Residues: CASSQDLGWGYTF.

This clone was detected only once. This rearrangement joins TRBV14 to TRBJ2-1, with D possibly matching TRBD2 (6 bases). The CDR3 consists of 16 residues. V was pared by 0 bases and J by 2 bases, with 11 bases between. Germline lookup yields CDR1 SGHDN and CDR2 FVKESK. Here the CDR3 DNA reads TGTGCCAGCAGCCAAGAGGGCGGGAATGCCTACAATGAGCAGTTCTTC. Protein: CASSQEGGNAYNEQFF.

This clone was picked up a small number of times. This CDR3 is CASSSRLGVGTDTQYF. CDR3 DNA sequence: TGTGCCAGTAGTTCCCGACTAGGGGTGGGCACAGATACGCAGTATTTT. V is TRBV19 and J is TRBJ2-3; D is perhaps TRBD2 (6 bases). Germline V gives CDR1 LNHDA, CDR2 SQIVND (reference sequence). The V end was cut by 5 bases, the J end by 1 base, with 16 bases between. The CDR3 loop spans 16 amino acids.

This chain uses TRBV11-2 with TRBJ1-1, with 7 bases identical to TRBD1. V trimming: 3 bases; J trimming: 5 bases; junction bases outside the gene matches: 6. Germline-derived CDR1 and CDR2 are SGHAT and FQNNGV. The CDR3 length is 14 residues. CDR3 in DNA: TGTGCCAGCAGCTTTCAGGGGGTTCGGACTGAAGCTTTCTTT. This sequence encodes CASSFQGVRTEAFF.

The CDR3 DNA sequence: TGCGCCAGCAGCTTGGGGGACAGGGGCCTCGGTGGCTACACCTTC. It specifies CASSLGDRGLGGYTF. This sequence joins TRBV5-1 and TRBJ1-2, with 10 bases fitting TRBD1. Germline V gene data show CDR1 as SGHRS and CDR2 as YFSETQ. The junction had 6 bases not matched to a gene; V was cut back by 0 bases and J by 7 bases. CDR3 size: 15 residues.

This sequence joins TRBV15 and TRBJ1-3, with 9 bases aligning to TRBD1. This CDR3 is built from 20 residues. Germline trimming cut 0 bases from V and 0 bases from J; bases unmatched to any gene: 12. Germline V gene lookup returns CDR1 LNHNV and CDR2 YYDKDF (reference sequence). In DNA, the CDR3 is TGTGCCACCAGCAGAGATCGTCGGGACAGGGAATCGGTCTCTGGAAACACCATATATTTT. Translation gives CATSRDRRDRESVSGNTIYF.

The chain is built from TRBV6-1 and TRBJ1-1; D is unclear. CDR1 and CDR2 (germline): MNHNS, SASEGT. Trimming took 5 bases from V and 2 from J, leaving 3 bases between them. This CDR3 region has 11 residues. The CDR3 loop is CASSINTEAFF. DNA of the CDR3: TGTGCCAGCAGTATTAACACTGAAGCTTTCTTT.

The V gene is TRBV28, the J gene TRBJ1-1; D is ambiguous. V was trimmed by 3 bases and J by 1 base, leaving 12 bases between them. This CDR3 is built from 15 residues. The germline CDR1 and CDR2 sequences are MDHEN and SYDVKM. This CDR3 reads CASSLIGFGNTEAFF. The CDR3 coding sequence is TGTGCCAGCAGTTTGATAGGATTTGGGAACACTGAAGCTTTCTTT.

This clone was detected only once. The chain couples TRBV19 to TRBJ1-1, with a possible D match to TRBD1 (5 bases). Trimming pared 4 bases from V and 3 bases from J, leaving 18 bases between. The CDR3 consists of 16 residues. The germline V gene has CDR1 LNHDA and CDR2 SQIVND (reference sequence). CDR3 sequence: CASSKLPGRGDTEAFF. The CDR3 bases are TGTGCCAGTAGTAAACTCCCCGGGCGGGGGGACACTGAAGCTTTCTTT.

This sequence joins TRBV2 and TRBJ1-5, with 8 bases aligning to TRBD1. Trimming cost V 4 bases and J 3 bases; bases outside gene matches: 5. This CDR3 comprises 15 residues. Germline lookup yields CDR1 SNHLY and CDR2 FYNNEI. The CDR3 loop is CASSGQGTPNQPQHF. As DNA, the CDR3 is TGTGCCAGCAGTGGACAGGGGACCCCCAATCAGCCCCAGCATTTT.